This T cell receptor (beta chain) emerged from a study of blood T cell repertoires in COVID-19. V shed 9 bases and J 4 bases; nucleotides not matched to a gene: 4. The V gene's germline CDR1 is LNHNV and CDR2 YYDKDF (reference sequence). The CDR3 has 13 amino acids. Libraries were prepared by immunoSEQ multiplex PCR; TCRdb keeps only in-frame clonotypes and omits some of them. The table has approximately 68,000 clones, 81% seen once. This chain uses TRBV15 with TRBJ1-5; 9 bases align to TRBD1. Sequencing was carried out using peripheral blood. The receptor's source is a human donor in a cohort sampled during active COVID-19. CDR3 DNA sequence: TGTGCCACTAACAGGGGGCGAAATCAGCCCCAGCATTTT. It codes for CATNRGRNQPQHF. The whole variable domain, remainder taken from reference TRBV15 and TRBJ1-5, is DAMVIQNPRYQVTQFGKPVTLSCSQTLNHNVMYWYQQKSSQAPKLLFHYYDKDFNNEADTPDNFQSRRPNTSFCFLDIRSPGLGDTAMYLCATNRGRNQPQHFGDGTRLSIL.